This T cell receptor (beta chain) was sequenced during a study of blood T cell repertoires in COVID-19. Study as a whole: PBMCs, B-cell-depleted T cells, or T cells were the source of the cDNA or gDNA that made up the material.

Measured with immunoSEQ multiplex PCR; TCRdb has only the in-frame clones, and not every one. Here the sample spans 110,000 to 150,000 clones, around 79% being singletons. This CDR3 is 14 amino acids long. The trim removed 5 bases at V and 1 base at J, leaving 5 bases unmatched. CDR1 SNHLY and CDR2 FYNNEI come from the germline V gene. The chain links TRBV2 to TRBJ2-7, with 7 bases that match TRBD1. The clonotype originates from a man between 60 and 75 years old with acute or convalescent COVID-19. The source material was peripheral blood. The CDR3 DNA reads as TGTGCCAGCAGTATCGACAGGGAATCCTACGAGCAGTACTTC. Encoded protein: CASSIDRESYEQYF.